The present TCR beta chain was sequenced within a study of cytomegalovirus exposure and HLA in healthy donors. Study-level results: TCR beta chains numbering some 160 were designated cytomegalovirus-associated. For TCR beta chains, V- and J-gene trimming was later linked to a missense DCLRE1C variant.

Amplification used 60 Vbeta primers and 13 Jbeta primers. Only in-frame clones appear in the TCRdb table, and some are missing; sequencing was by immunoSEQ multiplex PCR. The table includes under 150,000 clones, approximately 72% detected once. Points on this clone: As yet, its antigen is unknown.

This receptor was taken from a woman between 50 and 59 years old in good health and CMV-seropositive. Sequencing was carried out using PBMCs.

CDR3 DNA: TGTGCCAGCAGGAAGGAGGAGCCGAATCAGCCCCAGCATTTT. Encoded protein: CASRKEEPNQPQHF. The chain couples TRBV6-1 to TRBJ1-5; D ambiguous. Germline CDR1 is MNHNS and CDR2 is SASEGT. V was pared by 6 bases and J by 4 bases, with 13 bases between. This CDR3 comprises 14 residues.